The 12 T cell receptor beta chains given below trace back to one sample, sequenced in a study of blood T cell repertoires in COVID-19. Produced via immunoSEQ multiplex PCR; TCRdb's table is partial and in-frame only. The sample includes some 62,000 clones, approximately 80% of them seen just once. Sequencing was carried out using peripheral blood. These receptor sequences come from a woman older than 75 with active or convalescent COVID-19.

The rearrangement links TRBV7-8 to TRBJ2-3; TRBD1 is a possible D gene (6 bases). In germline, CDR1 is SGHVS, CDR2 FQNEAQ. V lost 5 bases to trimming and J lost 6 bases, with 15 bases between them. The CDR3 length is 14 residues. The CDR3 nucleotides read TGTGCCAGCAGCCCCGCCAGGGGAACTGATACGCAGTATTTT. Translated, it gives CASSPARGTDTQYF.

The J gene is TRBJ2-5, the V gene TRBV7-9, with 10 bases aligning to TRBD2. J was trimmed by 4 bases and V by 5 bases; bases with no gene match: 4. CDR1 is SEHNR, CDR2 FQNEAQ, per germline (reference sequence). The CDR3 totals 14 residues. The CDR3 loop is CASSRGLAIETQYF. As DNA, the CDR3 is TGTGCCAGCAGCCGGGGACTAGCGATAGAGACCCAGTACTTC.

The V and J genes are TRBV6-5 and TRBJ1-1, with D possibly being TRBD1 (6 bases). The V end lost 7 bases, the J end lost 3 bases, and 9 bases lay between the germline ends. This CDR3 comprises 12 residues. Germline-derived CDR1 and CDR2 are MNHEY and SVGAGI. CDR3 bases: TGTGCCAGCAAAGAGGGGGACACTGAAGCTTTCTTT. Translated, it gives CASKEGDTEAFF.

The chain carries TRBV19 and TRBJ2-2; D unclear. This CDR3 is 14 amino acids long. Germline CDR1 is LNHDA and CDR2 is SQIVND (reference sequence). Between the trimmed V and J ends, which lost 1 base and 6 bases, there was a span of 9 bases. The CDR3 is CASSIVSQAGELFF. In nucleotides, the CDR3 is TGTGCCAGTAGTATAGTAAGTCAGGCCGGGGAGCTGTTTTTT.

In this sample, this clone is medium-sized. The V gene is TRBV9, the J gene TRBJ1-1, with D possibly matching TRBD1 (6 bases). The germline V and J ends were trimmed by 3 bases and 3 bases, with 9 bases remaining between them. The germline V gene has CDR1 SGDLS and CDR2 YYNGEE. The CDR3 contains 13 residues. CDR3 residues: CASSETGYTEAFF. CDR3 bases: TGTGCCAGCAGCGAAACAGGGTACACTGAAGCTTTCTTT.

The gene calls are TRBV5-1 and TRBJ1-2; 7 positions match TRBD1. Per germline, CDR1 SGHRS and CDR2 YFSETQ. The CDR3 contains 14 residues. V dropped 3 bases and J dropped 5; count of bases not matched to a gene: 7. This CDR3 is CASSSSGTEYGYTF. The CDR3 DNA sequence: TGCGCCAGCAGCTCGTCCGGGACAGAATATGGCTACACCTTC.

The chain couples TRBV6-4 to TRBJ1-2, with 9 bases that match TRBD1. V lost 8 bases, J lost 0 bases, and 7 bases stayed unmatched. The CDR3 loop spans 15 amino acids. Germline V gene sequence: CDR1 MRHNA, CDR2 SNTAGT. CDR3 amino acids: CASFGTGRSNYGYTF. CDR3 DNA sequence: TGTGCCAGCTTCGGGACAGGGAGGTCTAACTATGGCTACACCTTC.

The genes are TRBV3-1 (or the pseudogene TRBV3-2) and TRBJ1-1; a possible D gene is TRBD1 (6 bases). The CDR3 covers 16 residues. V gave up 2 bases and J gave up 6 bases, with 19 bases separating them. Germline V gives CDR1 LGHDT, CDR2 YNNKEL (reference sequence). CDR3: CASSQFGTWENAEAFF. DNA for the CDR3: TGTGCCAGCAGCCAATTTGGGACATGGGAAAACGCTGAAGCTTTCTTT.

Comment on this clone: The same CDR3 also results from other DNA sequences found in this sample. The rearrangement joins TRBV4-1 to TRBJ1-1, with TRBD1 matching 10 bases. The length of the CDR3 is 18 residues. V was pared by 0 bases and J by 3 bases, with 10 bases of the junction left unmatched. Germline V gene sequence: CDR1 MGHRA, CDR2 YSYEKL. CDR3 nucleotides: TGCGCCAGCAGCCAAGAGCCCCTGACAGGGGGCGGGGACACTGAAGCTTTCTTT. Protein sequence: CASSQEPLTGGGDTEAFF.

This clone was seen only a few times. V gene TRBV5-5 combines with J gene TRBJ1-2; 8 bases fit TRBD1. CDR3 length: 15 amino acids. Trimming took 2 bases from V and 0 from J; bases not matched to a gene: 3. CDR1 and CDR2 (germline): SGHKS, YYEKEE (reference sequence). CDR3 residues: CASSFDRGTNYGYTF. As DNA, the CDR3 is TGTGCCAGCAGCTTCGACAGGGGAACTAACTATGGCTACACCTTC.

The chain recombines TRBV15 with TRBJ1-2; D is undetermined. The V gene's germline CDR1 is LNHNV and CDR2 YYDKDF (reference sequence). V lost 5 bases and J 1 base, leaving 17 bases between the germline ends. CDR3 length: 16 residues. The CDR3 region is CATSGKTPQSNYGYTF. CDR3 DNA sequence: TGTGCCACCAGCGGAAAGACACCCCAGAGTAACTATGGCTACACCTTC. Full variable domain (outside the CDR3, taken from reference TRBV15 and TRBJ1-2): DAMVIQNPRYQVTQFGKPVTLSCSQTLNHNVMYWYQQKSSQAPKLLFHYYDKDFNNEADTPDNFQSRRPNTSFCFLDIRSPGLGDTAMYLCATSGKTPQSNYGYTFGSGTRLTVV.

V gene TRBV18 combines with J gene TRBJ2-2, with 9 bases that match TRBD1. The CDR3 is 18 residues long. Germline CDR1 reads KGHSH; CDR2 reads LQKENI. Trimming removed 4 bases from V and 4 bases from J; junction bases left unmatched: 13. CDR3 residues: CASSHRDREARGTGELFF. CDR3 in DNA: TGTGCCAGCTCACACCGGGACAGGGAAGCCCGGGGCACCGGGGAGCTGTTTTTT.